This T cell receptor beta chain emerged from a study of graft-versus-host responses after intestinal transplantation. Deletions cut 3 bases from V and 8 bases from J, with 10 bases between. This CDR3 region has 12 residues. Per germline, CDR1 SNHLY and CDR2 FYNNEI. This clone was observed once. Its antigen remains unknown. Clones were read by immunoSEQ multiplex PCR, and TCRdb kept only the in-frame ones, dropping some. The repertoire consists of roughly 96,000 clones, with around 90% occurring once and the leading ten covering 0.5%. The specimen was unstimulated CD8+ T cells sorted from spleen or lymph node cells, collected before intestinal transplant. The TCR sequence derives from a human donor who received an intestinal transplant. The rearrangement joins TRBV2 to TRBJ1-2, with D tentatively TRBD1 (5 bases). This CDR3 reads CASSEAGLGYTF. In DNA form, the CDR3 reads TGTGCCAGCAGTGAGGCGGGGCTCGGCTACACCTTC.